This TCR beta chain was sequenced for a study of blood T cells in healthy people across ages. Across the study: About one barcoded TCR beta cDNA was captured per two T cells.

A word on this clonotype: The target antigen is unknown.

They isolated at least 6.5 million PBMCs from each sample. Overall study results and limits: PBMC samples, being unsorted, prevented any conclusive comparison of naive and antigen-experienced cells.

The CDR3 is 13 residues long. Looked up from germline, CDR1 is DFQATT and CDR2 is SNEGSKA (reference sequence). Then a second PCR, running roughly 7 to 11 cycles, was carried out with a sample-barcoded 5' primer and a J-beta primer mix. A template-switch adaptor containing 12 random nucleotides labeled each cDNA molecule. TCRdb independently ran MiXCR on the 5' RACE reads; one entry per CDR3 protein. The sample lists about 640,000 distinct CDR3 sequences, approximately 59% occurring once. Sequenced: blood. The J gene is TRBJ2-1, the V gene TRBV20-1; weak D call: TRBD2 (7 bases). The J call may not be correct, given that the DNA end is closer to TRBJ2-7. The TCR was taken from a man aged 55 to 70 in good health. The CDR3 DNA reads TGCAGTGCTACCCACAGGGACTACAATGAGCAGTACTTC. Its translation is CSATHRDYNEQYF.